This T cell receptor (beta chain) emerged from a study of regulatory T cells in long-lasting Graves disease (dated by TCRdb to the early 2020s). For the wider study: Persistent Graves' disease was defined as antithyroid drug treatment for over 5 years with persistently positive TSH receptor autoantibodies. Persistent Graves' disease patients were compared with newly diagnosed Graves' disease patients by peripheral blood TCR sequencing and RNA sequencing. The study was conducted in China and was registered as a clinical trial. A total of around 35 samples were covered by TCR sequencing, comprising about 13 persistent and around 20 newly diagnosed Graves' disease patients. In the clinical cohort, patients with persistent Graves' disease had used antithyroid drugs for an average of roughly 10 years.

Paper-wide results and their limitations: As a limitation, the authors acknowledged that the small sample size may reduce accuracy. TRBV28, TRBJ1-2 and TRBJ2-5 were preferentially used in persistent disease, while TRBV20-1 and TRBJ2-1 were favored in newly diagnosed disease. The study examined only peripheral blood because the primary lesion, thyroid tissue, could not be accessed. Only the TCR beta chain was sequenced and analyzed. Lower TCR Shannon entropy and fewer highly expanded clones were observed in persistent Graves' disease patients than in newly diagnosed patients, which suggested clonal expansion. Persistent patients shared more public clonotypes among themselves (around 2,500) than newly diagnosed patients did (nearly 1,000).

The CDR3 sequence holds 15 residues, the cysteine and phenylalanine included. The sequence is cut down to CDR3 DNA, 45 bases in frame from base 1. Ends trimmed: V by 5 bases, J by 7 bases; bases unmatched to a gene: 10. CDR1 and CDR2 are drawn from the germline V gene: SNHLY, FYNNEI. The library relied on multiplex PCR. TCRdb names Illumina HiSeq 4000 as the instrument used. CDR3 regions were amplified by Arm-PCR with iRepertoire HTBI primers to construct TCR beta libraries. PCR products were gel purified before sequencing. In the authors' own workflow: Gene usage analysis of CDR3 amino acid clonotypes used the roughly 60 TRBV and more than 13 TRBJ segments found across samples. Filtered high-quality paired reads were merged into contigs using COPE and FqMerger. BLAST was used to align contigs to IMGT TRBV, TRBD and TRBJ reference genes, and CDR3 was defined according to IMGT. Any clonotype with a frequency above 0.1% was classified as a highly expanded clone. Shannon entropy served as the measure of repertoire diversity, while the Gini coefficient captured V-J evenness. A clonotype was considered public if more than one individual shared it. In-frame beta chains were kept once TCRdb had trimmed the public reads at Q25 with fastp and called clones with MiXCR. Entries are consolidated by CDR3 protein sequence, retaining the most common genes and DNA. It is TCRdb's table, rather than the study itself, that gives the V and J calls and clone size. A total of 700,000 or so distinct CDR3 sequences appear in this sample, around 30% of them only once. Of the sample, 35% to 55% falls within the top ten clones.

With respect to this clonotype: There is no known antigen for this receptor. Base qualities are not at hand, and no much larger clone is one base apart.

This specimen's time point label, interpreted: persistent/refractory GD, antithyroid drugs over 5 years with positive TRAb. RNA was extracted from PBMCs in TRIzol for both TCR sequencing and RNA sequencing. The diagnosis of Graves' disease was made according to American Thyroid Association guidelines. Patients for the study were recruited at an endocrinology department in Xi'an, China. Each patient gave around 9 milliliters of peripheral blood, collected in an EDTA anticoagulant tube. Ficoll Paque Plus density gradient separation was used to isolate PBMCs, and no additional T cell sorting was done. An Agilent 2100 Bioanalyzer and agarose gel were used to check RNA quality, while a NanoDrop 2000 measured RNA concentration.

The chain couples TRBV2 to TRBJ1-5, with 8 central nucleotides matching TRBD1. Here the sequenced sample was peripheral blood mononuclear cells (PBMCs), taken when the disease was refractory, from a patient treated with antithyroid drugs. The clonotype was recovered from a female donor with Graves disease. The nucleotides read TGTGCCAGCAGTCCCGGGACAGGACCAAGACAGCCCCAGCATTTT. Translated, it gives CASSPGTGPRQPQHF.